This T cell receptor (beta chain) appears in the sequencing data of a study of technical replicates of blood from a handful of donors. The length of the CDR3 is 15 residues. Germline V CDR1 and CDR2: SEHNR, FQNEAQ (reference sequence). Losses at the gene ends were 5 bases for V and 4 bases for J; bases not matched to a gene: 7. Here immunoSEQ multiplex PCR was the method, and the copy in TCRdb shows in-frame clones only, minus some. Here the sample spans 70,000 to 85,000 clones, 92% being singletons. The sequencing sample was made of T cells isolated from PBMCs. This sequence originates from a human donor in good health. The chain has TRBV7-9 and TRBJ2-1; 8 nucleotides agree with TRBD2. The CDR3 DNA is TGTGCCAGCAGCCCTACAACTAGCGGTTACAATGAGCAGTTCTTC. It is translated as CASSPTTSGYNEQFF.